A selection of T cell receptor beta chains follows, all from one sample in a study of blood T cell repertoires in COVID-19. Assay used: immunoSEQ multiplex PCR; TCRdb lists only in-frame clones, some missing. The table lists some 50,000 clones, around 82% of them singletons. Source material: peripheral blood. The receptors shown here come from a woman of 80 years or more with acute or convalescent COVID-19. The conserved cysteine and the conserved F or W are not part of the CDR3 here.

CDR3aa	v_gene	j_gene
ASSSIGVWTSGGAEQY	TRBV3-1/TRBV3-2	TRBJ2-7
ASSESIGGMQPQH	TRBV10-2	TRBJ1-5
ASSFVPGLAPNEQF	TRBV7-9	TRBJ2-1
ASSLTPGLAARYEQY	TRBV5-1	TRBJ2-7
SVGQGDTEAF	TRBV29-1	TRBJ1-1
ASSKVRTGLNSPLH	TRBV21-1	TRBJ1-6
ASSVGPGGTEAF	TRBV9	TRBJ1-1
ASSLTVTTNTGELF	TRBV7-3	TRBJ2-2
ATLPRTGGTDTQY	TRBV6-5	TRBJ2-3
ASSADSFSNQPQH	TRBV28	TRBJ1-5
ASSRGLMEFGELF	TRBV7-6	TRBJ2-2
ASSRGGFDYEQY	TRBV6-5	TRBJ2-7
SVEKLAGPGGTQY	TRBV29-1	TRBJ2-3
ASSSRHAGSETQY	TRBV6-5	TRBJ2-5
ASSPRMNTEAF	TRBV14	TRBJ1-1
ASSPVGQDNSPLH	TRBV18	TRBJ1-6
ASSYAGVGSNQPQH	TRBV6-6	TRBJ1-5
ASSNPGTHGYT	TRBV25-1	TRBJ1-2
ASSPRGGTNEKLF	TRBV6-6	TRBJ1-4
AGPLSQVNYGYT	TRBV5-8	TRBJ1-2
ASSRFQGANTEAF	TRBV5-4	TRBJ1-1
ASSRTGGRNEQF	TRBV19	TRBJ2-1
ASSSIYEQY	TRBV6-5	TRBJ2-7
ASSTVYEQY	TRBV6-5	TRBJ2-7
ASSPSGGYEQF	TRBV11-2	TRBJ2-1
ASSLTGGGYEQY	TRBV7-8	TRBJ2-7
ASSEWGGLPPYQPQH	TRBV6-1	TRBJ1-5
ASKLGTGNTEAF	TRBV6-5	TRBJ1-1
ASSQYGTDYGYT	TRBV4-1	TRBJ1-2
ASSEIFGQLNTEAF	TRBV10-2	TRBJ1-1
ASSPGERQGF	TRBV18	TRBJ1-2
SAQNSYEQY	TRBV20-1	TRBJ2-7
ASSYSGLAGGTSTDTQY	TRBV7-8	TRBJ2-3
ASSSGTGGASGNYGYT	TRBV27	TRBJ1-2
ATRDRGTGRIMNTEAF	TRBV19	TRBJ1-1
ASSENLMAREPQH	TRBV6-1	TRBJ1-5
SARTDNEQF	TRBV20-1	TRBJ2-1
ASSLPDGGTRGNIQY	TRBV7-9	TRBJ2-4
ASSLPPTGGYNSPLH	TRBV3-1/TRBV3-2	TRBJ1-6
ASSLAGGSPDTEAF	TRBV5-1	TRBJ1-1
ASSYWAGGRSGELF	TRBV6-6	TRBJ2-2